This T cell receptor beta chain was retrieved from a study of shared clonotypes between healthy human individuals. About the research overall: Researchers assigned three CD4 naive, three CD4 memory, two CD8 naive and one CD8 memory plate to each donor.

Replicate sorted-subset PCRs were loaded with 150 to 250 ng DNA, 29,000 or so T cell genomes. Profiling relied on immunoSEQ multiplex PCR, and the TCRdb table lists in-frame clones only, not all of them. The table lists 2 million to 2.5 million clones, roughly 91% of them singletons. V was clipped by 6 bases and J by 0 bases, with 11 bases between them. The CDR3 loop spans 14 amino acids. Germline V lookup: CDR1 SGHDN, CDR2 FVKESK. The naive CD8 population came from CD45RO-negative cells selected for CCR7, without terminally differentiated effector memory CD45RA+ cells. Healthy HIV-negative adults with no recent acute infections or vaccinations were recruited as donors.

This chain uses TRBV14 with TRBJ2-5; D is ambiguous. The clonotype originates from a young man in good health. Some clones in this sample may be carry-over from other donors' samples. Material for sequencing was naive CD8+ T cells from PBMCs. This CDR3 reads CASSPFRYQETQYF. CDR3 bases: TGTGCCAGCAGTCCCTTCCGGTACCAAGAGACCCAGTACTTC.